Presented here are 21 T cell receptor beta chains from one specimen sequenced in a study of Ad26.COV2.S vaccination and SARS-CoV-2 variants. Treatment indicated: around 19 received Ad26.COV2.S at low or high dose, single or two shots; 5 received placebo; per-sample allocation not given. On day 63 after the first injection, vaccine and placebo recipients gave samples. The method was immunoSEQ multiplex PCR; TCRdb's version includes in-frame clones alone and lacks a portion of them. In the table there are about 460,000 clones, about 89% of which are singletons. The sequences come from peripheral blood, collected in a trial of Ad26.COV2.S vaccine versus placebo. These TCRs come from a person between 18 and 65 years old who received the Ad26.COV2.S COVID-19 vaccine or a placebo.

The chain employs TRBV2 and TRBJ1-2; D may be TRBD1 (6 bases). The CDR3 length is 14 residues. Germline V CDR1 and CDR2: SNHLY, FYNNEI. The V end lost 1 base, the J end lost 13 bases, and 19 bases lay between the germline ends. The CDR3 bases are TGTGCCAGCAGTGAAGGGGGGCGGGGCAGGGAGCGCACCTTC. Translation: CASSEGGRGRERTF.

This chain connects TRBV29-1 to TRBJ2-7; perhaps D is TRBD1 or TRBD2 (5 bases each). Trimming removed 4 bases from V and 2 bases from J, with 18 bases in between. Germline V gene lookup returns CDR1 SQVTM and CDR2 ANQGSEA. This CDR3 is built from 15 residues. The CDR3 spells CSVGGKGTYPYEQYF. The CDR3 region has the DNA TGCAGCGTTGGGGGGAAAGGGACGTATCCCTACGAGCAGTACTTC.

There are a few counts of this clone. The gene calls are TRBV4-2 and TRBJ1-1; possibly TRBD1 for D (6 bases). V was pared by 5 bases and J by 6 bases, with 13 bases between. The CDR3 covers 13 residues. Per germline, CDR1 LGHNA and CDR2 YNFKEQ. The DNA of the CDR3 is TGTGCCAGCAGCAAACAGGGTCCTCCTGAAGCTTTCTTT. This sequence encodes CASSKQGPPEAFF.

The rearrangement joins TRBV10-3 to TRBJ1-1; TRBD1 is a possible D gene (5 bases). The CDR3 runs to 16 residues. The germline V gene has CDR1 ENHRY and CDR2 SYGVKD. Trimming shortened V by 5 bases and J by 3 bases, and 19 bases separated the two germline ends. CDR3 sequence reads: CAISQQTQGRDTEAFF. Written as DNA, the CDR3 is TGTGCCATCAGTCAGCAGACTCAGGGTAGGGACACTGAAGCTTTCTTT.

This chain uses TRBV12-3 or TRBV12-4 with TRBJ1-2, with D maybe TRBD1 (5 bases). V dropped 5 bases and J dropped 4 bases, with 11 bases sitting between them. CDR3 size: 13 residues. CDR3: CASSRVGVYGYTF. DNA of the CDR3: TGTGCCAGCAGTCGCGTGGGGGTCTATGGCTACACCTTC.

The genes are TRBV30 and TRBJ1-1, with D possibly TRBD1 on 6 matching bases. V shed 0 bases and J shed 4 bases, with 12 bases lying between them. Per germline, CDR1 GTSNPN and CDR2 SVGIG (reference sequence). This CDR3 spans 14 amino acids. The DNA for the CDR3 is TGTGCCTGGAGTGTACATCAGGGGAGCACTGAAGCTTTCTTT. Protein product: CAWSVHQGSTEAFF.

The chain couples TRBV10-3 to TRBJ2-4; 8 positions agree with TRBD1. Looked up from germline, CDR1 is ENHRY and CDR2 is SYGVKD. The trim removed 2 bases at V and 0 bases at J, leaving 9 bases unmatched. The CDR3 covers 18 residues. The CDR3 loop reads CAISEPQGAGPAKNIQYF. The CDR3 DNA reads TGTGCCATCAGTGAGCCCCAGGGGGCAGGTCCAGCCAAAAACATTCAGTACTTC.

The chain recombines TRBV3-1 (or the pseudogene TRBV3-2) with TRBJ2-7; TRBD2 is a possible D gene (6 bases). Trimming pared 4 bases from V and 2 bases from J, leaving 18 bases between. Germline V gene lookup returns CDR1 LGHDT and CDR2 YNNKEL (reference sequence). CDR3 length: 16 residues. CDR3 coding DNA: TGTGCCAGCAGCCGTCACGGGAGACCAATCCCCTACGAGCAGTACTTC. It yields the protein CASSRHGRPIPYEQYF.

The rearrangement uses TRBV7-9 and TRBJ2-7, with 7 nucleotides matching TRBD1. CDR1 and CDR2 from the germline V gene are SEHNR and FQNEAQ (reference sequence). The CDR3 is made up of 13 amino acids. The V gene end was trimmed by 5 bases and the J gene end by 6 bases; junction bases not matched to a gene: 7. The CDR3 nucleotides are TGTGCCAGCAGCCCCCTACAGGGGATCGAGCAGTACTTC. It encodes CASSPLQGIEQYF. The whole variable domain, filled in from reference TRBV7-9 and TRBJ2-7, reads DTGVSQNPRHKITKRGQNVTFRCDPISEHNRLYWYRQTLGQGPEFLTYFQNEAQLEKSRLLSDRFSAERPKGSFSTLEIQRTEQGDSAMYLCASSPLQGIEQYFGPGTRLTVT.

The DNA of the CDR3 is TGCGCCAGCAGCCAGATGGGACCCCGGGGGGAGGGATCACCCCTCCACTTT. This encodes CASSQMGPRGEGSPLHF. This chain connects TRBV4-1 to TRBJ1-6; a weak D match, TRBD1 (5 bases). Germline-derived CDR1 and CDR2 are MGHRA and YSYEKL. The CDR3 consists of 17 residues. The V gene lost 3 bases and the J gene lost 10 bases, with 22 bases spanning the gap.

V is TRBV4-2 and J is TRBJ1-2; weak D call: TRBD1 (6 bases). The CDR3 contains 16 residues. V lost 1 base, J lost 6 bases, and 18 bases lay in between. Germline V lookup: CDR1 LGHNA, CDR2 YNFKEQ. The CDR3 region is CASSQADGAGANGYTF. The CDR3, as DNA: TGTGCCAGCAGCCAAGCGGACGGAGCAGGGGCTAATGGCTACACCTTC.

V gene TRBV7-2 combines with J gene TRBJ2-3; D unclear. Germline CDR1 SGHTA, CDR2 FQGNSA. V was shortened by 5 bases and J by 6 bases, with 21 bases between the two germline ends. This CDR3 spans 16 amino acids. This CDR3 reads CASSPARLGRMDTQYF. DNA for the CDR3: TGTGCCAGCAGCCCAGCCCGCCTCGGACGGATGGATACGCAGTATTTT.

This clone was seen a single time. The genes are TRBV19 and TRBJ2-2; tentatively, D is TRBD1 (6 bases). This CDR3 contains 15 residues. CDR1 is LNHDA, CDR2 SQIVND, per germline (reference sequence). Trimming shortened V by 6 bases and J by 0 bases, and 11 bases separated the two germline ends. In DNA form, the CDR3 reads TGTGCCAGTAGAAGACAGGATCCGAACACCGGGGAGCTGTTTTTT. Amino acid sequence: CASRRQDPNTGELFF.

The chain combines TRBV5-1 with TRBJ1-2; 8 positions agree with TRBD1. Germline V gene data show CDR1 as SGHRS and CDR2 as YFSETQ. The CDR3 is 17 amino acids. V dropped 3 bases and J dropped 0; count of bases not matched to a gene: 10. The CDR3 coding sequence is TGCGCCAGCAGCTATGGTCCGGGACAGGCCTCTAACTATGGCTACACCTTC. Translated: CASSYGPGQASNYGYTF.

The V gene is TRBV19, the J gene TRBJ1-4; 8 nucleotides match TRBD1. The CDR3 has 14 amino acids. The junction had 2 bases not matched to a gene; V was cut back by 3 bases and J by 5 bases. Looked up from germline, CDR1 is LNHDA and CDR2 is SQIVND (reference sequence). CDR3 protein: CASSIDRGNEKLFF. DNA of the CDR3: TGTGCCAGTAGTATCGACAGGGGAAATGAAAAACTGTTTTTT.

In its sample, this clone was seen once. The DNA for the CDR3 is TGCGCCAGCAGCTTGGAGGGGAGGGGTGGTCAGCCCCAGCATTTT. Translated, it gives CASSLEGRGGQPQHF. This sequence joins TRBV5-1 and TRBJ1-5; weak D call: TRBD1 (5 bases). CDR3 length: 15 amino acids. Per germline, CDR1 SGHRS and CDR2 YFSETQ. V lost 0 bases, J lost 6 bases, and 13 bases lay in between.

The chain has TRBV6-2 or TRBV6-3 and TRBJ1-1; D remains unclear. The CDR3 has 14 residues. CDR1 and CDR2 (germline): MNHEY, SVGEGT. V was clipped by 6 bases and J by 5 bases, with 16 bases between them. The DNA of the CDR3 is TGTGCCAGCAGCCCGACCCAGATTGGAACTGAAGCTTTCTTT. This encodes CASSPTQIGTEAFF.

The chain combines TRBV7-3 with TRBJ1-6; TRBD1 might be the D (6 bases). Germline CDR1 reads SGHTA; CDR2 reads FQGTGA. This CDR3 spans 14 amino acids. The V gene lost 5 bases and the J gene lost 8 bases, with 13 bases spanning the gap. Here the CDR3 reads CASSQTGSDSPLHF. In DNA, the CDR3 is TGTGCCAGCAGCCAGACAGGCAGTGATTCACCCCTCCACTTT.

V and J are TRBV7-2 and TRBJ2-5; tentative D call: TRBD1 (5 bases). V lost 6 bases, J lost 5 bases, and 10 bases lay in between. The CDR3 length is 12 residues. Per germline, CDR1 SGHTA and CDR2 FQGNSA. DNA for the CDR3: TGTGCCAGCAGATCCAGGGCCGAGACCCAGTACTTC. It encodes CASRSRAETQYF.

The chain recombines TRBV28 with TRBJ1-1; D is uncertain. CDR3 length equals 13 residues. CDR1 and CDR2 (germline): MDHEN, SYDVKM. Trimming took 7 bases from V and 1 from J, leaving 10 bases between them. The CDR3 nucleotides are TGTGCCAGCATCGCATCCCCGAACACTGAAGCTTTCTTT. Translating it yields CASIASPNTEAFF. Combining the CDR3 with reference TRBV28 and TRBJ1-1 gives the whole variable domain DVKVTQSSRYLVKRTGEKVFLECVQDMDHENMFWYRQDPGLGLRLIYFSYDVKMKEKGDIPEGYSVSREKKERFSLILESASTNQTSMYLCASIASPNTEAFFGQGTRLTVV.

The chain uses TRBV9 and TRBJ2-1; no clear D gene. V was cut by 0 bases and J by 8 bases, with 9 bases left in between. There are 13 residues in the CDR3. The V gene's germline CDR1 is SGDLS and CDR2 YYNGEE. The CDR3 nucleotides are TGTGCCAGCAGCGTAGCGGATCGGGATGAGCAGTTCTTC. Protein product: CASSVADRDEQFF.